This T cell receptor beta chain was observed in a study of identical twins. The V gene's germline CDR1 is MGHDK and CDR2 SYGVNS. V dropped 4 bases and J dropped 3 bases, with 10 bases sitting between them. The CDR3 has 13 residues. Using its own MiXCR run on the 5' RACE reads, TCRdb lists one record per CDR3 protein. The sample holds about 1.7 million distinct CDR3 sequences, less than 40% seen once. What was sequenced was cord blood. This chain links TRBV25-1 with TRBJ2-7; no firm D call. The receptor's source is a newborn girl in good health. The CDR3 DNA is TGTGCCAGCAGTGGTTTCGGTTACTACGAGCAGTACTTC. Amino acid sequence: CASSGFGYYEQYF.